This T cell receptor (beta chain) was captured by sequencing in a study of spatial heterogeneity in lung cancer. Whole-study results and caveats: Within tumors, counts of expanded alpha and beta TCRs tracked tumor mutation counts.

This clonotype was found many times. Antigen: not known. TCR cDNA molecules each carried a unique molecular identifier. One entry per CDR3 protein, called by TCRdb with MiXCR from the 5' RACE reads. The top ten clones hold roughly 40% of a sample with over 8,500 distinct CDR3 sequences, roughly 13% of them seen once. Germline V CDR1 and CDR2: MDHEN, SYDVKM. This CDR3 has 12 amino acids. Trimming took 11 bases from V and 3 from J, leaving 11 bases between them. Regarding time point: sample taken at primary tumor resection. The rearrangement joins TRBV28 to TRBJ1-5; D possibly corresponds to TRBD1 (6 bases). This receptor was taken from a male donor with early-stage non-small cell lung cancer. The sequenced sample was lung tumor tissue, obtained at surgery. In DNA, the CDR3 is TGTGCCGGCGGGGGGGCCAATCAGCCCCAGCATTTT. Its protein is CAGGGANQPQHF.